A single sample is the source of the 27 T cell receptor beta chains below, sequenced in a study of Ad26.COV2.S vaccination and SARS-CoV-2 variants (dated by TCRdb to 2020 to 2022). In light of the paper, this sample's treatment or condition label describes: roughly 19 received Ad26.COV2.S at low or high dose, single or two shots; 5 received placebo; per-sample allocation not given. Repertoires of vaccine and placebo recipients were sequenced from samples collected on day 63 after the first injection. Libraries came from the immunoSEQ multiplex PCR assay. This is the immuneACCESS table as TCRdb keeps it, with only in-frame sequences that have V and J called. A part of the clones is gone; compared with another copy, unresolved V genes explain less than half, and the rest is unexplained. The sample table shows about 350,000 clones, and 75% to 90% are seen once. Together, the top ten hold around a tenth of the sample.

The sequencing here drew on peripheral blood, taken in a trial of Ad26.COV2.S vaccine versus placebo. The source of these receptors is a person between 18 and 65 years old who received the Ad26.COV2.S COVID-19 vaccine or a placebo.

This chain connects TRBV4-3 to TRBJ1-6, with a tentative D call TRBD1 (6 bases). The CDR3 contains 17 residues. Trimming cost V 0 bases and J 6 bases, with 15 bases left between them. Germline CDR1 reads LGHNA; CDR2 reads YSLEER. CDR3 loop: CASSQEGAGVPNSPLHF. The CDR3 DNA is TGCGCCAGCAGCCAAGAAGGCGCAGGGGTTCCTAATTCACCCCTCCACTTT.

CDR3 coding DNA: TGTGCCAGCAGCCAACCTGGGAGACTCCTATCCAATGAGCAGTTCTTC. Translating it yields CASSQPGRLLSNEQFF. This sequence joins TRBV14 and TRBJ2-1, with D possibly being TRBD2 (5 bases). The CDR3 is 16 residues long. Germline assignment: CDR1 SGHDN and CDR2 FVKESK. Trimming shortened V by 2 bases and J by 6 bases, and 17 bases separated the two germline ends.

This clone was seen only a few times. The CDR3 spells CASSERQGMNTEAFF. The CDR3 bases are TGTGCCAGCAGTGAGCGACAGGGCATGAACACTGAAGCTTTCTTT. This chain joins TRBV25-1 and TRBJ1-1; 7 bases are shared with TRBD1. The CDR3 length is 15 residues. The germline CDR1 and CDR2 sequences are MGHDK and SYGVNS. With 3 bases clipped from V and 0 bases from J, the junction kept 4 bases outside the gene matches.

The CDR3 DNA follows: TGTGCCAGCAGCCAAGATGCAGGGAATAACTATGGCTACACCTTC. Its protein is CASSQDAGNNYGYTF. The chain links TRBV4-2 to TRBJ1-2, with D perhaps matching TRBD1 (5 bases). V dropped 0 bases and J dropped 1 base, with 9 bases sitting between them. CDR1 is LGHNA, CDR2 YNFKEQ, per germline. The CDR3 totals 15 residues.

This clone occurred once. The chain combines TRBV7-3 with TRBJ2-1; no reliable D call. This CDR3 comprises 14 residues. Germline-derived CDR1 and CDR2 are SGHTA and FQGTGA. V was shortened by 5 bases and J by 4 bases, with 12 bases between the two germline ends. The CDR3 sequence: CASSPTEGYNEQFF. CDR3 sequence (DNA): TGTGCCAGCAGCCCAACGGAAGGTTACAATGAGCAGTTCTTC.

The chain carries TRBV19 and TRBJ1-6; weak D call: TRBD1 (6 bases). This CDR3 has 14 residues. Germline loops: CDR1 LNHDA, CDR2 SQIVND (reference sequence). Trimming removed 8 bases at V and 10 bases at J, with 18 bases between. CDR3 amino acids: CASAHRTVGSPLHF. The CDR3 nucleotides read TGTGCCAGTGCCCACCGGACAGTCGGCTCACCCCTCCACTTT.

Here the CDR3 reads CASSEYLALNIQYF. Here the CDR3 DNA reads TGTGCCAGCAGTGAATACTTAGCCCTAAACATTCAGTACTTC. The chain links TRBV6-1 to TRBJ2-4, with unresolved D. CDR3 length: 14 amino acids. Per germline, CDR1 MNHNS and CDR2 SASEGT. V was clipped by 2 bases and J by 6 bases, with 11 bases between them.

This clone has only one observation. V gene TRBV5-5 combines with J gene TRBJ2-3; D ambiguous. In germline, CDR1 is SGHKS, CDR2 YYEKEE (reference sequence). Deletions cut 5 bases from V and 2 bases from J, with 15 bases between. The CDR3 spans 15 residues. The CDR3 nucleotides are TGTGCCAGCAGTCCCCGACGGGTAACCACAGATACGCAGTATTTT. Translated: CASSPRRVTTDTQYF.

The CDR3 bases are TGCGCCAGCAGCTTGGTTGCGGCGTCCTACAATGAGCAGTTCTTC. Translation: CASSLVAASYNEQFF. The chain links TRBV5-1 to TRBJ2-1; D is undetermined. The CDR3 extends over 15 amino acids. The germline V and J ends were trimmed by 0 bases and 1 base, with 8 bases remaining between them. Germline V lookup: CDR1 SGHRS, CDR2 YFSETQ.

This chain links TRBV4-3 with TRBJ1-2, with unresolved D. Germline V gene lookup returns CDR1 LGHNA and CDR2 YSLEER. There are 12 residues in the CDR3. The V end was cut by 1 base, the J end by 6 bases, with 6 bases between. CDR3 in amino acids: CASSQGWDGYTF. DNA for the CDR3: TGCGCCAGCAGCCAAGGATGGGATGGCTACACCTTC.

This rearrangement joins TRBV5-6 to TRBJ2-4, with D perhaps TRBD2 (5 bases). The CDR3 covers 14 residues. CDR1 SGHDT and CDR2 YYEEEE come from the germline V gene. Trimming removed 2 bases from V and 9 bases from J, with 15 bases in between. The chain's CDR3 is CASSFRGRFVIQYF. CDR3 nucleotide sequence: TGTGCCAGCAGCTTCCGGGGAAGATTCGTCATTCAGTACTTC.

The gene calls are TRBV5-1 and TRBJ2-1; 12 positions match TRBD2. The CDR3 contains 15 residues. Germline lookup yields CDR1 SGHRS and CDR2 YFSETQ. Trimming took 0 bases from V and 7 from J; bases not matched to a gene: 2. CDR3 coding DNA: TGCGCCAGCAGCTTGGGGACTAGCGGGGATAATGAGCAGTTCTTC. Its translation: CASSLGTSGDNEQFF.

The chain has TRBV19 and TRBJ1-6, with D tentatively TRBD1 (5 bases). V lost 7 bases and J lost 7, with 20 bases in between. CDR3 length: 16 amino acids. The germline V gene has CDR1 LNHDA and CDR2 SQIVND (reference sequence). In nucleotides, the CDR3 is TGTGCCAGTAACTCGCCTTTGACAGCGCGGAATTCACCCCTCCACTTT. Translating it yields CASNSPLTARNSPLHF. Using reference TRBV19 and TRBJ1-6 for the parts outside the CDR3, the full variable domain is DGGITQSPKYLFRKEGQNVTLSCEQNLNHDAMYWYRQDPGQGLRLIYYSQIVNDFQKGDIAEGYSVSREKKESFPLTVTSAQKNPTAFYLCASNSPLTARNSPLHFGNGTRLTVT.

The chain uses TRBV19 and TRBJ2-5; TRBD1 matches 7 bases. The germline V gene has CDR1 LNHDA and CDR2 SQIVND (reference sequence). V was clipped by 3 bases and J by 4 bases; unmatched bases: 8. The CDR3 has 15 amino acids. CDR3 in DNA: TGTGCCAGTAGTATGGTTGAGGCAGGGGGAGAGACCCAGTACTTC. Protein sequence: CASSMVEAGGETQYF.

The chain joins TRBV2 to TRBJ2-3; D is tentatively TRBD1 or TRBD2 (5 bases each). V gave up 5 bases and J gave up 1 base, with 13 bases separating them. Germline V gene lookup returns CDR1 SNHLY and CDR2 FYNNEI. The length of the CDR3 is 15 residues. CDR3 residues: CASSSPLGGTDTQYF. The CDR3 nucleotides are TGTGCCAGCAGTTCACCCCTGGGGGGCACAGATACGCAGTATTTT. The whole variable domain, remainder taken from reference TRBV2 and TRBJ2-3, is EPEVTQTPSHQVTQMGQEVILRCVPISNHLYFYWYRQILGQKVEFLVSFYNNEISEKSEIFDDQFSVERPDGSNFTLKIRSTKLEDSAMYFCASSSPLGGTDTQYFGPGTRLTVL.

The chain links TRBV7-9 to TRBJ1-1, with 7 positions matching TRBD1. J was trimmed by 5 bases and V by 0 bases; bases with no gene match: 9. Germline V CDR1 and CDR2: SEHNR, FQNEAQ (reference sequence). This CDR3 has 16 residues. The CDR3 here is CASSLAGGQIGTEAFF. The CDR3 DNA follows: TGTGCCAGCAGCTTAGCGGGGGGACAGATTGGGACTGAAGCTTTCTTT.

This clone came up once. The CDR3 bases are TGTGCCAGCAGCGTAAGGGGAGGAGGCTACACCTTC. Translation gives CASSVRGGGYTF. The chain joins TRBV7-9 to TRBJ1-2; D perhaps matches TRBD1 (5 bases). The CDR3 is 12 amino acids. Germline lookup yields CDR1 SEHNR and CDR2 FQNEAQ (reference sequence). V was pared by 5 bases and J by 8 bases, with 12 bases between.

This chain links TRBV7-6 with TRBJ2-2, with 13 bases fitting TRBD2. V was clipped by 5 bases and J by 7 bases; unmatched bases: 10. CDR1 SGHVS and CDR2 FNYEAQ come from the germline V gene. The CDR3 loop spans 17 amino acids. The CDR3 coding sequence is TGTGCCAGCAGCCCCACTAGCGGGGGGGCTCGGAGCGGGGAGCTGTTTTTT. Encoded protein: CASSPTSGGARSGELFF.

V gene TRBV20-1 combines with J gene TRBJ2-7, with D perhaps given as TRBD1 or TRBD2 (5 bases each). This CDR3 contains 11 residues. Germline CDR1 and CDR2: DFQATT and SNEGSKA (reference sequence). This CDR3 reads CNRARDGEQYF. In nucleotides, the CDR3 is TGCAATAGGGCCAGGGACGGCGAGCAGTACTTC.

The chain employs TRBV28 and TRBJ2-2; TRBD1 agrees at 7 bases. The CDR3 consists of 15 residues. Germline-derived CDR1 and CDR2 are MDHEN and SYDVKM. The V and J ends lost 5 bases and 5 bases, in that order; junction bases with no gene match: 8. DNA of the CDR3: TGTGCCAGCAGTCCCAGGGACAGACAGACCGGGGAGCTGTTTTTT. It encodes CASSPRDRQTGELFF.

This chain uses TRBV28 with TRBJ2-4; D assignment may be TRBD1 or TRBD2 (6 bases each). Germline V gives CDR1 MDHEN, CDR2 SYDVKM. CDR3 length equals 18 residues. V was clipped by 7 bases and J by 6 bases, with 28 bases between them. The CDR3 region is CASTSLAGRAGGGNIQYF. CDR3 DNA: TGTGCCAGCACCTCCTTGGCGGGGCGGGCCGGAGGGGGAAACATTCAGTACTTC.

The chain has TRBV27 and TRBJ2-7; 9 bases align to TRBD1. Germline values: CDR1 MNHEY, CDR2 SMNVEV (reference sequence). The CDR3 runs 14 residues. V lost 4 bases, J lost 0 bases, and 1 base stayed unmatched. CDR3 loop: CASSYRGLSYEQYF. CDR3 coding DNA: TGTGCCAGCAGTTACAGGGGGCTCTCCTACGAGCAGTACTTC.

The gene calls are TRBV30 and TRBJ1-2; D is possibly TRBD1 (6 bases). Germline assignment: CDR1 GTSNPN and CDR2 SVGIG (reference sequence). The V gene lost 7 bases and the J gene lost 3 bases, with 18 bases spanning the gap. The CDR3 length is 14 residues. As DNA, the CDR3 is TGTGCCTCGCCCCGGCAGGGGTCGGACTATGGCTACACCTTC. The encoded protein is CASPRQGSDYGYTF.

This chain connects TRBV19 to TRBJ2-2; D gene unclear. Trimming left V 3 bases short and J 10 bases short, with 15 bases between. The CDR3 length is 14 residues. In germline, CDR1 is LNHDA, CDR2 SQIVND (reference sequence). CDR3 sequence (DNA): TGTGCCAGTAGTATTGGGCTAGGTAGAGCGGAGCTGTTTTTT. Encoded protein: CASSIGLGRAELFF.

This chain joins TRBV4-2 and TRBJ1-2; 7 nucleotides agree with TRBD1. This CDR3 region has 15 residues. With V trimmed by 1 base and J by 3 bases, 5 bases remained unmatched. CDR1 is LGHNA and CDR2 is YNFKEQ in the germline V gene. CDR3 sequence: CASSQGPRGDYGYTF. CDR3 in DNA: TGTGCCAGCAGCCAAGGACCCAGGGGGGACTATGGCTACACCTTC.

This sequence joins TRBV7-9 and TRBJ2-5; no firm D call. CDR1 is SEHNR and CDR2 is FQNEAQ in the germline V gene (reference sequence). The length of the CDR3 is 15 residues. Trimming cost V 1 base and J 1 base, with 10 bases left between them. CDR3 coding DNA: TGTGCCAGCAGCTTAGGACGGGCGGCCCAAGAGACCCAGTACTTC. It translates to CASSLGRAAQETQYF.

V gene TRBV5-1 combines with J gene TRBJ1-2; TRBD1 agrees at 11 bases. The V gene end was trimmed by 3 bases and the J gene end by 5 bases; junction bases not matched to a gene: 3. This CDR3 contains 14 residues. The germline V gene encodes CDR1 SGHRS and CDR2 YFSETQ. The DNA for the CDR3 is TGCGCCAGCAGCTCGGGACAGGGGGTTTATGGCTACACCTTC. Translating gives CASSSGQGVYGYTF.